These 20 T cell receptor beta chains originate from one sample sequenced in a study of blood T cell repertoires in COVID-19. Sequencing used immunoSEQ multiplex PCR; TCRdb keeps in-frame clones, though not all of them. This sample has 300,000 to 450,000 clones; more than 70% occur once, and the top ten carry under 11%. Sequencing was carried out using peripheral blood. The receptor set was obtained from a woman younger than 45 with COVID-19, enrolled during active disease.

CDR3 loop: CASRPAGTISYNEQFF. The CDR3 DNA is TGTGCCAGCAGACCCGCCGGGACTATCTCCTACAATGAGCAGTTCTTC. The J gene is TRBJ2-1, the V gene TRBV7-2, with 7 positions matching TRBD2. Germline CDR1 reads SGHTA; CDR2 reads FQGNSA. Trimming at V came to 6 bases and at J to 0 bases, leaving 8 bases not matched to a gene. The CDR3 totals 16 residues.

J is TRBJ2-7 and V is TRBV5-1; the match to TRBD1 covers 7 bases. The germline gives CDR1 SGHRS, CDR2 YFSETQ. This CDR3 region has 14 residues. The J segment lost 1 base and the V segment lost 4 bases, leaving 5 bases of the junction unmatched. DNA of the CDR3: TGCGCCAGCAGCGGCAGGGACAGTTCCTACGAGCAGTACTTC. This gives the protein CASSGRDSSYEQYF.

J is TRBJ2-1 and V is TRBV18; 9 bases align to TRBD2. V shed 10 bases and J 9 bases; nucleotides not matched to a gene: 22. The germline gives CDR1 KGHSH, CDR2 LQKENI. The CDR3 is made up of 17 amino acids. CDR3 nucleotide sequence: TGTGCCACGACTAGCGGAGGCCGAACTCAATGGATTGCTGAGCAGTTCTTC. Translated, it gives CATTSGGRTQWIAEQFF.

The rearrangement uses TRBV19 and TRBJ2-2; 8 bases agree with TRBD2. Trimming cost V 6 bases and J 4 bases; bases outside gene matches: 10. The CDR3 extends over 16 amino acids. Germline V gene lookup returns CDR1 LNHDA and CDR2 SQIVND (reference sequence). The CDR3 loop is CASSFHGGGSTGELFF. The CDR3 DNA follows: TGTGCCAGTAGCTTCCACGGGGGGGGATCCACCGGGGAGCTGTTTTTT.

The chain is built from TRBV4-1 and TRBJ2-2, with TRBD2 as a possible D gene (6 bases). Germline V gives CDR1 MGHRA, CDR2 YSYEKL. The CDR3 is 15 amino acids. V gave up 4 bases and J gave up 0 bases, with 9 bases separating them. This CDR3 is CASSPGSSNTGELFF. The CDR3 coding sequence is TGCGCCAGCAGCCCCGGGAGTTCGAACACCGGGGAGCTGTTTTTT.

The chain joins TRBV28 to TRBJ1-5; D is ambiguous. V lost 3 bases to trimming and J lost 5 bases, with 11 bases between them. This CDR3 spans 14 amino acids. From germline, CDR1 is MDHEN and CDR2 SYDVKM. This CDR3 reads CASSFYLRYQPQHF. The CDR3 DNA follows: TGTGCCAGCAGTTTTTATCTCCGTTATCAGCCCCAGCATTTT.

In its sample, this clone was seen once. CDR3 amino acids: CASSVVGRREADTQYF. The CDR3 coding sequence is TGTGCCAGCAGCGTAGTAGGACGGCGGGAGGCCGATACGCAGTATTTT. This chain links TRBV9 with TRBJ2-3, with 8 bases identical to TRBD2. With V trimmed by 0 bases and J by 6 bases, 9 bases remained unmatched. The CDR3 has 16 residues. The V gene's germline CDR1 is SGDLS and CDR2 YYNGEE.

Only one count was recorded for this clone. The CDR3 region has the DNA TGCGCCAGCAGCTTGGACCTAGCGGGAAGGGGCAATGAGCAGTTCTTC. Amino acid sequence: CASSLDLAGRGNEQFF. This rearrangement joins TRBV5-1 to TRBJ2-1, with TRBD2 matching 9 bases. With V trimmed by 0 bases and J by 6 bases, 7 bases remained unmatched. The CDR3 is 16 amino acids. Germline V gives CDR1 SGHRS, CDR2 YFSETQ.

V usage is TRBV19 and J usage is TRBJ1-2; TRBD1 matches at 9 bases. The germline gives CDR1 LNHDA, CDR2 SQIVND (reference sequence). This CDR3 has 14 amino acids. The V segment lost 7 bases and the J segment 3 bases; nucleotides outside the gene matches: 6. CDR3 in DNA: TGTGCCAGTAATTCGGACAGGGGCTACTATGGCTACACCTTC. Translating gives CASNSDRGYYGYTF.

V and J are TRBV7-9 and TRBJ2-5, with TRBD1 identical over 9 bases. There are 13 residues in the CDR3. Germline loops: CDR1 SEHNR, CDR2 FQNEAQ (reference sequence). Unmatched junction bases numbered 3, after V lost 5 bases and J lost 5 bases. CDR3 nucleotide sequence: TGTGCCAGCAGCCGGACAGGGGAGGAGACCCAGTACTTC. Translation: CASSRTGEETQYF.

The V call is TRBV28, the J call TRBJ2-1; TRBD2 agrees at 10 bases. CDR3 length equals 17 residues. The J segment lost 0 bases and the V segment lost 1 base, leaving 3 bases of the junction unmatched. CDR1 and CDR2 (germline): MDHEN, SYDVKM. CDR3 in amino acids: CASSLFASGSSYNEQFF. CDR3 nucleotide sequence: TGTGCCAGCAGTTTATTTGCTAGCGGGAGCTCCTACAATGAGCAGTTCTTC. The whole variable domain, remainder taken from reference TRBV28 and TRBJ2-1, is DVKVTQSSRYLVKRTGEKVFLECVQDMDHENMFWYRQDPGLGLRLIYFSYDVKMKEKGDIPEGYSVSREKKERFSLILESASTNQTSMYLCASSLFASGSSYNEQFFGPGTRLTVL.

This chain joins TRBV11-3 and TRBJ1-1; D gene unclear. The CDR3 has 13 amino acids. Germline loops: CDR1 SGHNT, CDR2 YENEEA. V was pared by 1 base and J by 5 bases, with 8 bases between. Written as DNA, the CDR3 is TGTGCCAGCAGCTTAGTGCGGGATACTGAAGCTTTCTTT. Residues: CASSLVRDTEAFF.

J is TRBJ2-7 and V is TRBV6-5, with D maybe TRBD1 (6 bases). CDR3 length: 14 amino acids. The ends were cut back, 0 bases at V and 2 bases at J, with 8 bases in the middle. Germline lookup yields CDR1 MNHEY and CDR2 SVGAGI. This CDR3 is CASSYSYRAYEQYF. In DNA, the CDR3 is TGTGCCAGCAGTTACTCATACAGGGCCTACGAGCAGTACTTC.

In the case of this clone: At the DNA level, this CDR3 is encoded by other sequences in the same sample as well. The CDR3 coding sequence is TGTGCCACCAGCAGAGACAGGGGAGGGGAGACCCAGTACTTC. It yields the protein CATSRDRGGETQYF. The chain combines TRBV15 with TRBJ2-5, with TRBD2 as a possible D gene (7 bases). The CDR3 has 14 amino acids. The V end was cut by 0 bases, the J end by 5 bases, with 10 bases between. CDR1 is LNHNV, CDR2 YYDKDF, per germline (reference sequence).

The V gene is TRBV27, the J gene TRBJ2-5; 11 nucleotides line up with TRBD2. Germline V gives CDR1 MNHEY, CDR2 SMNVEV (reference sequence). The CDR3 covers 15 residues. V shed 6 bases and J 7 bases; nucleotides not matched to a gene: 10. The CDR3 DNA sequence: TGTGCCAGCAGCCCACTAGCGGGAGCTAGGGGGACCCAGTACTTC. Protein: CASSPLAGARGTQYF.

The CDR3 nucleotides read TGCGCCAGCAGCTTGGACAGTTCCGCGGAAAAACTGTTTTTT. This translates into CASSLDSSAEKLFF. The chain joins TRBV5-1 to TRBJ1-4; no clear D gene. The V gene lost 0 bases and the J gene lost 8 bases, with 11 bases spanning the gap. The CDR3 contains 14 residues. CDR1 is SGHRS, CDR2 YFSETQ, per germline. Full variable domain (outside the CDR3, taken from reference TRBV5-1 and TRBJ1-4): KAGVTQTPRYLIKTRGQQVTLSCSPISGHRSVSWYQQTPGQGLQFLFEYFSETQRNKGNFPGRFSGRQFSNSRSEMNVSTLELGDSALYLCASSLDSSAEKLFFGSGTQLSVL.

The J gene is TRBJ2-2, the V gene TRBV7-6; the match to TRBD2 covers 12 bases. Germline V lookup: CDR1 SGHVS, CDR2 FNYEAQ. V dropped 4 bases and J dropped 3; count of bases not matched to a gene: 9. This CDR3 has 18 residues. The CDR3 nucleotides read TGTGCCAGCAGCTCAGGACTAGCGGGAACGGCGCACACCGGGGAGCTGTTTTTT. This sequence encodes CASSSGLAGTAHTGELFF.

The J gene is TRBJ1-4, the V gene TRBV4-2, with 12 bases aligning to TRBD1. The CDR3 consists of 16 residues. CDR1 and CDR2 from the germline V gene are LGHNA and YNFKEQ. The V segment lost 0 bases and the J segment 8 bases; nucleotides outside the gene matches: 4. This CDR3 reads CASSQDGGTGGEKLFF. The CDR3 DNA reads TGTGCCAGCAGCCAAGATGGGGGGACAGGGGGCGAAAAACTGTTTTTT.

This chain links TRBV6-1 with TRBJ1-5; D is perhaps TRBD1 (5 bases). Looked up from germline, CDR1 is MNHNS and CDR2 is SASEGT. With 3 bases removed from V and 0 bases from J, the gap between germline ends came to 12 bases. The CDR3 runs 16 residues. CDR3: CASSDFGAYSNQPQHF. The CDR3 nucleotides are TGTGCCAGCAGTGATTTTGGGGCTTATAGCAATCAGCCCCAGCATTTT.

This clone showed up just once. This chain links TRBV7-9 with TRBJ2-3; a weak D match, TRBD2 (5 bases). Germline V gene data show CDR1 as SEHNR and CDR2 as FQNEAQ (reference sequence). The CDR3 totals 11 residues. Trimming took 11 bases from V and 7 from J, leaving 13 bases between them. For the CDR3, the DNA is TGTGCCCTCGCGGGTGGGCATACGCAGTATTTT. Protein product: CALAGGHTQYF.